The entry that follows covers one T cell receptor (beta chain) sequence. Its antigen is currently unknown. Averaging approximately 0.11 L, one heparinised blood draw came from each individual donor. The data are from a study of beta chain features in type 1 diabetes. Overall study results and limits: The naive, central memory and Treg TCRB repertoires showed an apparent similarity that was greater among patients than among healthy donors. Type 1 diabetes patients had fewer VDJ junction insertions and more deletions. Researchers report that Type 1 diabetes patients had moderately but significantly shorter TCRB CDR3s across all four CD4+ subsets.

cDNA synthesis used the whole RNA isolate, giving expressed TCRB sequences. Reads from naive, central memory and regulatory T cell samples averaged about 3.3 million. TCRdb keeps only in-frame clones here, not all; method: immunoSEQ multiplex PCR. The table has around 250,000 clones, around 24% seen once; the top ten hold 0.012%. Sequenced sample: naive CD4+ T cells from blood. This TCR derives from a woman aged 25-40 years with type 1 diabetes.

The CDR3 sequence is CASSLPAGVAPNTQYF. CDR3 nucleotides: TGTGCCAGCAGCTTGCCAGCGGGGGTTGCACCAAATACGCAGTATTTT. The rearrangement links TRBV5-4 to TRBJ2-3, with 8 bases identical to TRBD2. The CDR3 consists of 16 residues. V shed 1 base, J shed 7 bases, and the junction held 11 bases outside the gene matches. From germline, CDR1 is SGHNT and CDR2 YYREEE (reference sequence).